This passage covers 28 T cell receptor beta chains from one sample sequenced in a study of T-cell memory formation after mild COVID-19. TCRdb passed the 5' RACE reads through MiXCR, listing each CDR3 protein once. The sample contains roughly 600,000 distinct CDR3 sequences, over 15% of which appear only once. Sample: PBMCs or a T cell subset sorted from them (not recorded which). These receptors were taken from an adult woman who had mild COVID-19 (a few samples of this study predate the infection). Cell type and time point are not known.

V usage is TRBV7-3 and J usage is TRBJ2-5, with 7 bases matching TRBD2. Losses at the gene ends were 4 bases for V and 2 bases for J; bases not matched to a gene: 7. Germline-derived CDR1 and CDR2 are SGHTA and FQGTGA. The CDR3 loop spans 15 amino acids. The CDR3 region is CASSYGLVPQETQYF. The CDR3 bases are TGTGCCAGCAGCTACGGACTAGTCCCTCAAGAGACCCAGTACTTC.

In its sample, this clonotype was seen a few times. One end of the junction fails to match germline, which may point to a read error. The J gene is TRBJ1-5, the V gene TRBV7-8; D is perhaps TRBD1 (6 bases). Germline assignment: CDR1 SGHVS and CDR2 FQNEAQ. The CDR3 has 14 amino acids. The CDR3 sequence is CASSIAALGGPQHF. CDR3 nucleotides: TGTGCCAGCAGCATAGCCGCGTTAGGGGGTCCCCAGCATTTT.

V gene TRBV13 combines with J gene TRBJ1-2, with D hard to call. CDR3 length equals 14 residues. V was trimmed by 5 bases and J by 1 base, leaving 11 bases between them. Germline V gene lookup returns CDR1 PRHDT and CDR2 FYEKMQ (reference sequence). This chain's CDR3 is CASSLTSGNYGYTF. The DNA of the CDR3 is TGTGCCAGCAGCCTAACTTCTGGTAACTATGGCTACACCTTC.

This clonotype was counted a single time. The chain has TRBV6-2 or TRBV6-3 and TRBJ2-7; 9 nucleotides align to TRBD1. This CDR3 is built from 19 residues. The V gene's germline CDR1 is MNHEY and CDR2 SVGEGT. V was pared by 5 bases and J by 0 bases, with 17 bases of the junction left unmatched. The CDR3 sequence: CASSLPWGTGHQSSYEQYF. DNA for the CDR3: TGTGCCAGCAGTCTCCCTTGGGGGACAGGGCACCAGAGCTCCTACGAGCAGTACTTC.

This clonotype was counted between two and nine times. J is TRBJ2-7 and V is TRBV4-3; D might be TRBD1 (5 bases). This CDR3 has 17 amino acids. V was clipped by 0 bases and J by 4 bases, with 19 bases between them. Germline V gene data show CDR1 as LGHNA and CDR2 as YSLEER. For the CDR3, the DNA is TGCGCCAGCAGCCAAGATCCCTTGTCAGGGTTGAGGTACGAGCAGTACTTC. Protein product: CASSQDPLSGLRYEQYF.

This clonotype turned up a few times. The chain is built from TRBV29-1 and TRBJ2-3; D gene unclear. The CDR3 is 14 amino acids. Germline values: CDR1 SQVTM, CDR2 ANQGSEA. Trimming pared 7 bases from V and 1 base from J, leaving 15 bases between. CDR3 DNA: TGCAGCGCCCAGGCGGCCCTTCGCACAGATACGCAGTATTTT. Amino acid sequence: CSAQAALRTDTQYF.

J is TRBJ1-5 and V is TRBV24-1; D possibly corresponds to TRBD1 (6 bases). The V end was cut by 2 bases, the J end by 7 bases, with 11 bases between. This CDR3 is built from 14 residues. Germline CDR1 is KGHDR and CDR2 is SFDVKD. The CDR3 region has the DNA TGTGCCACCAGTGATTACAGGGTGGACCAGCCCCAGCATTTT. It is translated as CATSDYRVDQPQHF.

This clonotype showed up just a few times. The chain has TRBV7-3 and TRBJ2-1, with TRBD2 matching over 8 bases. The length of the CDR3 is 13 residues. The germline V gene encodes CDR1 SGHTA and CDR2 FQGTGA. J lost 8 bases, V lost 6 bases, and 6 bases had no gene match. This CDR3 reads CASSSGVIDEQFF. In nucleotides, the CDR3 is TGTGCCAGCAGTAGCGGGGTTATCGATGAGCAGTTCTTC.

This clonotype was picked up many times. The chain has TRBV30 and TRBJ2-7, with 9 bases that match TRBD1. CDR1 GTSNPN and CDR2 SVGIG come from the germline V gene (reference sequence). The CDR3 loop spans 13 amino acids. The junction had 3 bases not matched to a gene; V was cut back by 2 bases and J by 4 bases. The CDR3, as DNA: TGTGCCTGGAGTAACAGGGGGCGTTACGAGCAGTACTTC. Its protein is CAWSNRGRYEQYF.

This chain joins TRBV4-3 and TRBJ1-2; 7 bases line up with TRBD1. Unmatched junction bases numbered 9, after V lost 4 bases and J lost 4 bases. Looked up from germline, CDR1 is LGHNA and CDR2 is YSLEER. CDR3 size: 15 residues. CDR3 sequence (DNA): TGCGCCAGCAGCCTTCGAACGGGGACAGCCTATGGCTACACCTTC. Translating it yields CASSLRTGTAYGYTF.

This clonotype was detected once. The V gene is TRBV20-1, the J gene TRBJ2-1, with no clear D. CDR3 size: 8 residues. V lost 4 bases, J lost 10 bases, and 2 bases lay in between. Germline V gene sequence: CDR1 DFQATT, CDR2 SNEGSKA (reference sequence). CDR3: CSATEQFF. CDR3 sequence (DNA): TGCAGTGCTACGGAGCAGTTCTTC.

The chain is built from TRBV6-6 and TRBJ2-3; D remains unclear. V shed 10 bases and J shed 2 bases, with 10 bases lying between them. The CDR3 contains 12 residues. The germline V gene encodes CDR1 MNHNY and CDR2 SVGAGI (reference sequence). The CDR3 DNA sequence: TGTGCCAACCGGCCCCCCACAGATACGCAGTATTTT. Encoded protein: CANRPPTDTQYF.

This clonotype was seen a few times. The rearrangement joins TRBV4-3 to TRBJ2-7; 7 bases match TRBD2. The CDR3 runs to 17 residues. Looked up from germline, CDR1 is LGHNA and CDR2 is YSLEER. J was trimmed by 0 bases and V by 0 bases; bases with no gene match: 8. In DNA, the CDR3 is TGCGCCAGCAGCCAAGAGGAAGGCGGGGGTAGCTCCTACGAGCAGTACTTC. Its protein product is CASSQEEGGGSSYEQYF.

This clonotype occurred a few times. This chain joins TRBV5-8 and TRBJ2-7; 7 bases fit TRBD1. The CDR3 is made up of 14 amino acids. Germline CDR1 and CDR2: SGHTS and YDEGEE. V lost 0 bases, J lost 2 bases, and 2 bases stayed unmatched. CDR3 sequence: CASSLVGTAYEQYF. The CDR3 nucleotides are TGTGCCAGCAGCTTGGTTGGGACAGCCTACGAGCAGTACTTC.

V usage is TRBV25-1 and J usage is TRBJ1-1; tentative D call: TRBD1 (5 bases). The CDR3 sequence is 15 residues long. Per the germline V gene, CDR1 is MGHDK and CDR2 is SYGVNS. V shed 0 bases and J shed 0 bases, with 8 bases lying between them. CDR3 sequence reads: CASSEYAGVNTEAFF. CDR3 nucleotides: TGTGCCAGCAGTGAATACGCGGGGGTGAACACTGAAGCTTTCTTT. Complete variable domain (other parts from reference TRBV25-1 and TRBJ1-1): EADIYQTPRYLVIGTGKKITLECSQTMGHDKMYWYQQDPGMELHLIHYSYGVNSTEKGDLSSESTVSRIRTEHFPLTLESARPSHTSQYLCASSEYAGVNTEAFFGQGTRLTVV.

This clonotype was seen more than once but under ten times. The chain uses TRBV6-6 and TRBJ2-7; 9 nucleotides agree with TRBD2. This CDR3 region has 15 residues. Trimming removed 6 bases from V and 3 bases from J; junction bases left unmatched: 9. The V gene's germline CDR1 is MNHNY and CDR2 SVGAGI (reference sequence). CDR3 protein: CASRPASGAHYEQYF. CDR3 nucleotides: TGTGCCAGCAGGCCTGCTAGCGGGGCGCACTACGAGCAGTACTTC.

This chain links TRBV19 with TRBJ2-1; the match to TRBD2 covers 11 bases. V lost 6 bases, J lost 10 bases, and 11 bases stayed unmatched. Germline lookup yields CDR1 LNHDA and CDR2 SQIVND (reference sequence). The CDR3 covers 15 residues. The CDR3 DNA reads TGTGCCAGTAGGAATAGCGGGAGGGCCCTAGGCGAGCAGTTCTTC. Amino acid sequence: CASRNSGRALGEQFF.

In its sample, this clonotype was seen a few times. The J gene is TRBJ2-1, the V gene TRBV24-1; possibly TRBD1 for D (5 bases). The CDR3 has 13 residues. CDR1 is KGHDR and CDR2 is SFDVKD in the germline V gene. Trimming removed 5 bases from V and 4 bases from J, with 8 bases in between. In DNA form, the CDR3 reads TGTGCCACCAGTGGTGACAGATACAATGAGCAGTTCTTC. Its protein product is CATSGDRYNEQFF.

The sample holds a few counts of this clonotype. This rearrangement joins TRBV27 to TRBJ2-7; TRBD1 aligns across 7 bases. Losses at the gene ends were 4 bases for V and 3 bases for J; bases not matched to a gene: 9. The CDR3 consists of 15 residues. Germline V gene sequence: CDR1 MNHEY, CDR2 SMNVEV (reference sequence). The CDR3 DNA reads TGTGCCAGCAGTTCCATACAGGGGTCTCTCTACGAGCAGTACTTC. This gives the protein CASSSIQGSLYEQYF.

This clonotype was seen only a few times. Written as DNA, the CDR3 is TGTGCCAGCAGTGAAGCGGGAGGGCCATCCAATGAGCAGTTCTTC. This translates into CASSEAGGPSNEQFF. This chain connects TRBV6-1 to TRBJ2-1, with TRBD2 matching 7 bases. This CDR3 has 15 amino acids. V lost 0 bases, J lost 6 bases, and 5 bases stayed unmatched. Germline CDR1 reads MNHNS; CDR2 reads SASEGT.

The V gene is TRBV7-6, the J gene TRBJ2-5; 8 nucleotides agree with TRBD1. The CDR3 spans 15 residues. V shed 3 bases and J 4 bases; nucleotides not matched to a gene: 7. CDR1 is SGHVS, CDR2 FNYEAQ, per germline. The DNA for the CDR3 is TGTGCCAGCAGCTTTTCGGTGACAGGGGTAGAGACCCAGTACTTC. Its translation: CASSFSVTGVETQYF.

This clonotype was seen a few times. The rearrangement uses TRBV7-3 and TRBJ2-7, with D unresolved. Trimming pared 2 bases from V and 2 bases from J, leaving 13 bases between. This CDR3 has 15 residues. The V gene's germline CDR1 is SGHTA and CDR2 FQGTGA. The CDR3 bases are TGTGCCAGCAGCTTAGATGGGGAAGGGACCTACGAGCAGTACTTC. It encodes CASSLDGEGTYEQYF. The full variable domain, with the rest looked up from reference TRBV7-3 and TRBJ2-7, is GAGVSQTPSNKVTEKGKYVELRCDPISGHTALYWYRQSLGQGPEFLIYFQGTGAADDSGLPNDRFFAVRPEGSVSTLKIQRTERGDSAVYLCASSLDGEGTYEQYFGPGTRLTVT.

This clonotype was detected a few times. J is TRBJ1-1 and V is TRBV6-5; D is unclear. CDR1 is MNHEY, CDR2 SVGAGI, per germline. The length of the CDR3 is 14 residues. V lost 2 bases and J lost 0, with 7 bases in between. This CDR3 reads CASSYGVLNTEAFF. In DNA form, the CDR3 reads TGTGCCAGCAGTTACGGGGTCCTGAACACTGAAGCTTTCTTT.

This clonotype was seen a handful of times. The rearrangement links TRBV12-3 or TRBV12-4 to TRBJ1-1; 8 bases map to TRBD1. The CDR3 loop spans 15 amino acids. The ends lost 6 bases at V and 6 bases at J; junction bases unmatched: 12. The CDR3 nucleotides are TGTGCCAGCAGCCCCCCGACAGGGGCAGCTCCTGAAGCTTTCTTT. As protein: CASSPPTGAAPEAFF.

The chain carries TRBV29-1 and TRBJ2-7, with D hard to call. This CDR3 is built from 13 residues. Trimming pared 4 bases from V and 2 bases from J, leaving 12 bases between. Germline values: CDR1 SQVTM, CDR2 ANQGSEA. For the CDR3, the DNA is TGCAGCGTTGTAGTGGGGATTACCTACGAGCAGTACTTC. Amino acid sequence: CSVVVGITYEQYF.

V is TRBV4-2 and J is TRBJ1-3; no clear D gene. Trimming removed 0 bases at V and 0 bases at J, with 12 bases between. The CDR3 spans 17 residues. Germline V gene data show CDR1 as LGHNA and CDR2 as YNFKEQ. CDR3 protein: CASSQDMRVPSGNTIYF. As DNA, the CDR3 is TGTGCCAGCAGCCAAGATATGAGGGTCCCCTCTGGAAACACCATATATTTT.

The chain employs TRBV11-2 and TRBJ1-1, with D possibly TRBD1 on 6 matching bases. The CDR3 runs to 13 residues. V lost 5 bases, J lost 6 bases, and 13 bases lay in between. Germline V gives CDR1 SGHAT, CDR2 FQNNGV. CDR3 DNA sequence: TGTGCCAGCAGCCGAACGGGGGGCCCTGAAGCTTTCTTT. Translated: CASSRTGGPEAFF.

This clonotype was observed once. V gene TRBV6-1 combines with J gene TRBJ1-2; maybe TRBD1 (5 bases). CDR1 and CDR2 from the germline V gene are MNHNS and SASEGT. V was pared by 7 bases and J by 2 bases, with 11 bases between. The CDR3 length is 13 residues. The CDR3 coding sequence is TGTGCCAGCAAAACAGGAAAGAACTATGGCTACACCTTC. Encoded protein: CASKTGKNYGYTF.